This TCR beta chain stems from a study of blood T cell repertoires in COVID-19. V dropped 5 bases and J dropped 16; count of bases not matched to a gene: 10. The CDR3 has 14 residues. From germline, CDR1 is SEHNR and CDR2 FQNEAQ (reference sequence). As processed by the authors: Estimation of nucleated cell counts relied on the amplification of reference gene primers. The method was immunoSEQ multiplex PCR; TCRdb's version includes in-frame clones alone and lacks a portion of them. V and J calls and clone size are those listed in that table; D and trimming were worked out from the DNA. The data show some 110,000 clones, less than 85% seen once.

This receptor was identified in a woman aged 60-75 years with acute or convalescent COVID-19. The chain recombines TRBV7-9 with TRBJ2-4; 14 bases align to TRBD2. Material: peripheral blood. For the CDR3, the DNA is TGTGCCAGCAGCCTGACTAGCGGGGGGGCCCTGACTTACTTC. Its translation is CASSLTSGGALTYF.